This entry features one TCR beta chain sequence. Its antigen is currently unknown. This entry belongs to a study of shared clonotypes between healthy human individuals. Study findings and constraints: Across subsets, estimated richness was generally greater for naive than for memory populations. Generation probabilities were higher for clonotypes shared across all four sorted-subset donors than for unshared ones.

Per the germline V gene, CDR1 is WNHNN and CDR2 is SYGVQD (reference sequence). The V gene lost 6 bases and the J gene lost 0 bases, with 12 bases spanning the gap. The CDR3 loop spans 15 amino acids. The assay was immunoSEQ multiplex PCR, and TCRdb's table has in-frame clones only and misses some. The sample has around 2,000,000 clones, roughly 94% seen once. The chain carries TRBV10-1 and TRBJ1-3; no firm D call. This receptor was obtained from a man aged 18 to 29 in good health. Sequenced sample: naive CD4+ T cells sorted from blood. Subset noted: CD45RA+ positively selected. The CDR3 loop is CASSPGPLSGNTIYF. The CDR3 DNA follows: TGCGCCAGCAGCCCCGGACCGCTCTCTGGAAACACCATATATTTT.